This T cell receptor (beta chain) appears in the sequencing data of a study of T cells in Graves' hyperthyroidism and ophthalmopathy. TCR beta CDR3 regions were amplified from RNA transcripts. Initially, a first-round RT-PCR of the TCR CDR3 employed the HTBI primer set. TCRdb processed the multiplex PCR reads anew with MiXCR; each CDR3 protein has one entry. The data contain 300,000 to 400,000 distinct CDR3 sequences, 15% to 20% of them singletons. Germline V gene data show CDR1 as LNHNV and CDR2 as YYDKDF (reference sequence). The CDR3 totals 16 residues. Losses at the gene ends were 5 bases for V and 2 bases for J; bases not matched to a gene: 5. This clonotype was detected ten times or more. Its antigen is unidentified. Researchers barred patients who had uncontrolled infection, other autoimmune disease, pregnancy or lactation. The study's findings and limits: Most thyroid clonotypes with frequency above 0.001 were detected in blood. Prediction of ophthalmopathy progression came a median around 6 months pre-onset.

The source material was blood. J is TRBJ2-2 and V is TRBV15; 10 bases line up with TRBD2. The source of this sequence is a man younger than 35 with Graves' ophthalmopathy. CDR3 protein: CATSQRGGRNTGELFF. The CDR3 DNA sequence: TGTGCCACCAGCCAGCGGGGGGGGCGTAACACCGGGGAGCTGTTTTTT.